Listed below are T cell receptor delta chains from one sample, sequenced in a study of Vδ1+ human thymocytes. TCRdb reprocessed the multiplex PCR reads through CATT. The sample yields about 73,000 delta-chain clones, about 35% seen once. Source material: Vdelta1+ gamma-delta thymocytes from the thymus. These receptors were collected from a boy in the first two years of life who had congenital heart surgery. Both conserved end residues are part of each CDR3. A D gene is named only where the DNA matches it firmly. Where a row states a size, it is once, few, many or the class of an expanded clone; other rows omit it.

. TRDJ1 . TRDV1 TGTGCTCTTGCTCATACGTTCCTAGACGGGGGGCAGTACACCGATAAACTCATCTTT CALAHTFLDGGQYTDKLIF
TRDD3 TRDJ1 . TRDV1 TGTGCTCTTGGGGGCGCAGGGGGGATGGCCGGGAGACTCATCTTT CALGGAGGMAGRLIF
TRDD2 TRDJ1 few TRDV1 TGTGCTCTTGGGGAACTCCGCCTTCCTACGCAGGGTGGTGGGTACACCGATAAACTCATCTTT CALGELRLPTQGGGYTDKLIF
. TRDJ1 . TRDV1 TGTGCTCTTGGGGGACTGTCAGGCCTTCCCGCACGCCAGGGGCCCTTTAAACTCATCTTT CALGGLSGLPARQGPFKLIF
TRDD3 TRDJ1 few TRDV1 TGTGCTCTTGGGGAACCTATCCTACTGGGGGAATACACCGATAAACTCATCTTT CALGEPILLGEYTDKLIF
. TRDJ1 . TRDV1 TGTGCTCTTGGGGAACTCGCTTTCAAACTTATCTTT CALGELAFKLIF
TRDD3 TRDJ1 . TRDV1 TGTGCTCTTGGGGAACTTTGTCGAGTGGTACTGGGGGATACGCCGTACACCGATAAACTCATCTTT CALGELCRVVLGDTPYTDKLIF
TRDD3 TRDJ1 few TRDV1 TGTGCTCTTGGGGCTTCTACCTGCCTTCCCTGCTGGGGGATACGAGGGTACACCGATAAACTCATCTTT CALGASTCLPCWGIRGYTDKLIF
TRDD3 TRDJ1 . TRDV1 TGTGCTCTTGGGGAACAGATTTGTGGCCTTCCTACCCGTTACTGGGGGATAGCGGTAAACACCGATAAACTCATCTTT CALGEQICGLPTRYWGIAVNTDKLIF
TRDD3 TRDJ1 few TRDV1 TGTGCTCTTGGGGAGACCTACAGGTACTGGGGGATACAAGGCGATAAACTCATCTTT CALGETYRYWGIQGDKLIF
. TRDJ1 . TRDV1 TGTGCTCTTGGAGAGCGTACGGAGTGTACCTACTTAGAACTAGCGTACACCGATAAACTCATCTTT CALGERTECTYLELAYTDKLIF
. TRDJ1 few TRDV1 TGTGCTCTTGGGGAACAGAAAAATTCGAGGGATAGAAACACCGATAAACTCATCTTT CALGEQKNSRDRNTDKLIF
. TRDJ1 . TRDV2 TGTGCCTGTGACGCCAATTACACCGATAAACTCATCTTT CACDANYTDKLIF
. TRDJ1 once TRDV1 TGTGCTCTTGGAGAGATTGGGCAGTGCCTGGGGACCCCCACCGATAAACTCATCTTT CALGEIGQCLGTPTDKLIF
TRDD3 TRDJ1 . TRDV1 TGTGCTCTTGGGGATACGTACTGGGGGATACTTACCGATAAACTCATCTTT CALGDTYWGILTDKLIF
TRDD3 TRDJ1 . TRDV1 TGTGCTCTTGGGGAACTTAGTCCTACGTGTACTGGGGGATACGCATCATACACCGATAAACTCATCTTT CALGELSPTCTGGYASYTDKLIF
TRDD3 TRDJ1 . TRDV1 TGTGCTCTTGGGGAACTTCCCCATTACTGGGGGGCGTACACCGATAAACTCATCTTT CALGELPHYWGAYTDKLIF
TRDD3 TRDJ1 few TRDV1 TGTGCTCTTGGGTCGATCCTGGGGGTCCAGTACACCGATAAACTCATCTTT CALGSILGVQYTDKLIF
. TRDJ1 . TRDV1 TGTGCTCTTGGGGAACTCTTTCCTCGGCGGGGGTCCGATAAACTCATCTTT CALGELFPRRGSDKLIF
. TRDJ1 . TRDV1 TGTGCTCTTGGGGAACTTTACACCGATAAACTCATCTTT CALGELYTDKLIF
TRDD3 TRDJ1 few TRDV1 TGTGCTCTTGGGGAACCATATACCTTCTGGGCTCACTGGGGGACAGGGACCGATAAACTCATCTTT CALGEPYTFWAHWGTGTDKLIF
TRDD3 TRDJ1 . TRDV1 TGTGCTCTTGGGGAAGGGATTCCCGCGACTGGGGGGACCGATAAACTCATCTTT CALGEGIPATGGTDKLIF
. TRDJ1 . TRDV1 TGTGCTCTTGGGGAACTCACACACTCGGGACTGGGCACCGATAAACTCATCTTT CALGELTHSGLGTDKLIF
TRDD3 TRDJ1 few TRDV1 TGTGCTCTTGGGGAACAACCTCCCACTGGGGGATACACCGATAAACTCATCTTT CALGEQPPTGGYTDKLIF
TRDD3 TRDJ1 . TRDV1 TGTGCTCTTGGGGAAGTCTTTGCCTGGGGGGGATACACCGATAAACTCATCTTT CALGEVFAWGGYTDKLIF
. TRDJ1 . TRDV1 TGTGCTCTTGGGGAGTCTTCCCTCCTAAACTGGGTCACCGATAAACTCATCTTT CALGESSLLNWVTDKLIF
. TRDJ1 few TRDV1 TGTGCTCTTGGGGAATTCGAGGAGGGGGTGTCCGATAAACTCATCTTT CALGEFEEGVSDKLIF
. TRDJ1 . TRDV1 TGTGCTCTTGGGGAAGGGCCGGAAGGATGGATCGGGACCGATAAACTCATCTTT CALGEGPEGWIGTDKLIF
TRDD3 TRDJ1 . TRDV1 TGTGCTCTTGGGGAACTTTATTCCGAAGCCCCGAACACTGGGGGAAAACACACCGATAAACTCATCTTT CALGELYSEAPNTGGKHTDKLIF
. TRDJ1 . TRDV1 TGTGCTCTGGGAAGAACCACCGATAAACTCATCTTT CALGRTTDKLIF
. TRDJ1 . TRDV1 TGTGCTCTTGGGGATCTTAATCCCAGGACCGATAAACTCATCTTT CALGDLNPRTDKLIF
TRDD3 TRDJ2 . TRDV1 TGTGCTCTTGGGGAACTCCATGGGGCGCTCTACGTCACTGGGGGATTAACGTTGGCTTTGACAGCACAACTCTTCTTT CALGELHGALYVTGGLTLALTAQLFF
. TRDJ1 . TRDV1 TGTGCTCTTGGGGAACTAGTAGTACCCCGGGGGACTACTATTCACGATTATAAACTCATCTTT CALGELVVPRGTTIHDYKLIF
TRDD3 TRDJ1 once TRDV1 TGTGCTCTTGGGGAAAGCGGAGTCTGGGGATACAGAGGTAACACCGATAAACTCATCTTT CALGESGVWGYRGNTDKLIF
TRDD3 TRDJ1 few TRDV1 TGTGCTCTTGGGGAACGGGGCCCCCGGGTACTGGGGGATAAACCCATCTTT CALGERGPRVLGDKPIF
. TRDJ1 . TRDV1 TGTGCTCTTGGGGAACGGGGCTCACGTCGACTTAGGGGGGACCATAGTCCCGATAAACTCATCTTT CALGERGSRRLRGDHSPDKLIF
. TRDJ1 . TRDV1 TGTGCTCTTGGGGAACTATATTACTCTCTGGCCTTCCTCGGGACTTGGGGGAGGACCGATAAACTCATCTTT CALGELYYSLAFLGTWGRTDKLIF
. TRDJ1 . TRDV1 TGTGCTCTTGGGGATCGAACGGTCCCCAGGGAGTACACCGATAAACTCATCTTT CALGDRTVPREYTDKLIF
. TRDJ1 . TRDV1 TGTGCTCTTGGGGAACTAGGGCCCGGAGGCACCGATAAACTCATCTTT CALGELGPGGTDKLIF
. TRDJ1 . TRDV1 TGTGCTCTTGGGGAAATCTCCCTCTCAATTCGCCTGGGAGGGTTCTTCGCCGATAAACTCATCTTT CALGEISLSIRLGGFFADKLIF
. TRDJ1 . TRDV1 TGTGCTCTTGGGGAGGAGTTCCTAAGGGTACTGGGGATCTTGTACACCGATAAACTCATCTTT CALGEEFLRVLGILYTDKLIF
. TRDJ1 . TRDV1 TGTGCTCTTGGGAAAGGGTCGCTCACCGATAAACTCATCTTT CALGKGSLTDKLIF
. TRDJ1 . TRDV1 TGTGCTCTTGGGGAACTTCCTTCTCTCGATGGGGGTCTAGCCCCCACCGATAAACTCATCTTT CALGELPSLDGGLAPTDKLIF
. TRDJ1 few TRDV1 TGTGCTCTTGGGGGCGGTTCGGCTTTCCTTCCTACGGGCCTGGGGGATTCTCTCATCTTT CALGGGSAFLPTGLGDSLIF
. TRDJ1 . TRDV1 TGTGCTCTTGGGCCTTTTCTAAGCGTGGGGGTCCTGTACACCGATAAACTCATCTTT CALGPFLSVGVLYTDKLIF
TRDD3 TRDJ1 . TRDV1 TGTGCTCTTGGGGAACCTTCCTCCACCGGTCCGGTACTGGGGGATACGGGGGAACTCATCTTT CALGEPSSTGPVLGDTGELIF
TRDD3 TRDJ1 . TRDV1 TGTGCTCTTGGGGAACAGCCTCCTACAAAGGGATACGGCAGGGGCACCGATAAACTCATCTTT CALGEQPPTKGYGRGTDKLIF
TRDD3 TRDJ1 few TRDV1 TGTGCTCTTGGGGCGCCCGGAATTGGCCGGTACTGGGGGATTATTATCGGGCCCGATAAACTCATCTTT CALGAPGIGRYWGIIIGPDKLIF
. TRDJ1 few TRDV1 TGTGCTCTTGGGGAACTAGTAAGTCCCTACCCCACCTACTGGGACGTCCTAATCGATAAACTCATCTTT CALGELVSPYPTYWDVLIDKLIF
TRDD3 TRDJ1 medium-sized TRDV2 TGTGCCTGTGACACCAAGGAGTTGGGGATACGCGGGATACTCATCTTT CACDTKELGIRGILIF
. TRDJ1 once TRDV1 TGTGCTCTTGGGGAACTCCTTCGTTCTACCCAGTACTGGTGCACCGATAAACTCATCTTT CALGELLRSTQYWCTDKLIF
TRDD3 TRDJ1 few TRDV1 TGTGCTCTTGGGGAACAGTCCTTTGCTGGCTGGGGGACGACTCATAAACTCATCTTT CALGEQSFAGWGTTHKLIF
. TRDJ1 . TRDV1 TGTGCTCTTGGGGAATTTTTGGTAACGCTTGGCCATCCGTACTCTCGGGAGGGACTCATCTTT CALGEFLVTLGHPYSREGLIF